The rows below give T cell receptor beta chains drawn from one sample of a study of blood T cell repertoires in COVID-19. Clones were read by immunoSEQ multiplex PCR, and TCRdb kept only the in-frame ones, dropping some. This table has hundreds of thousands of clones, 88% appearing once. Sequencing was performed on peripheral blood. These receptors all stem from a woman aged 40 to 55 who had recovered from COVID-19. The CDR3 runs from the conserved cysteine through the conserved F or W. The D gene is left open where the match is weak. Size tells how often a clone was seen (once, few, many) or the class of an expanded clone, and some rows leave it out.

j_call: TRBJ1-5
v_call: TRBV11-2
clone_size: .
d_call: .
cdr3_aa: CASSLVAGWNQPQHF
cdr3_nt: TGTGCCAGCAGCTTAGTAGCAGGGTGGAATCAGCCCCAGCATTTT

j_call: TRBJ2-7
v_call: TRBV4-3
clone_size: .
d_call: .
cdr3_aa: CASSRKMDGIGDEQYF
cdr3_nt: TGCGCCAGCAGCCGAAAAATGGACGGGATAGGCGACGAGCAGTACTTC

j_call: TRBJ2-1
v_call: TRBV19
clone_size: .
d_call: TRBD2
cdr3_aa: CASTGGGNEQFF
cdr3_nt: TGTGCCAGTACCGGGGGGGGGAATGAGCAGTTCTTC

j_call: TRBJ1-2
v_call: TRBV6-5
clone_size: .
d_call: .
cdr3_aa: CASKGGRFRGYTF
cdr3_nt: TGTGCCAGCAAGGGGGGGAGGTTTCGAGGCTACACCTTC

j_call: TRBJ1-2
v_call: TRBV18
clone_size: .
d_call: .
cdr3_aa: CASSPPGGLYGYTF
cdr3_nt: TGTGCCAGCTCACCACCGGGAGGACTCTATGGCTACACCTTC

j_call: TRBJ2-7
v_call: TRBV24-1
clone_size: .
d_call: TRBD2
cdr3_aa: CATSLAGHYEQYF
cdr3_nt: TGTGCCACCAGCCTAGCGGGACACTACGAGCAGTACTTC

j_call: TRBJ2-7
v_call: TRBV19
clone_size: .
d_call: TRBD1
cdr3_aa: CASSASGTAHEQYF
cdr3_nt: TGTGCCAGTAGTGCCTCCGGGACAGCCCACGAGCAGTACTTC

j_call: TRBJ2-7
v_call: TRBV21-1
clone_size: .
d_call: .
cdr3_aa: CASSKGGLAGVSYEQYF
cdr3_nt: TGTGCCAGCAGCAAGGGGGGACTAGCGGGAGTATCCTACGAGCAGTACTTC

j_call: TRBJ1-4
v_call: TRBV13
clone_size: .
d_call: .
cdr3_aa: CASSLKGGAGMNEKLFF
cdr3_nt: TGTGCCAGCAGCTTAAAGGGCGGGGCAGGGATGAATGAAAAACTGTTTTTT

j_call: TRBJ2-1
v_call: TRBV19
clone_size: .
d_call: TRBD2
cdr3_aa: CASSRLAGTYNEQFF
cdr3_nt: TGTGCCAGTAGTAGACTAGCGGGAACGTACAATGAGCAGTTCTTC

j_call: TRBJ2-2
v_call: TRBV5-1
clone_size: few
d_call: .
cdr3_aa: CASSPWTTNTGELFF
cdr3_nt: TGCGCCAGCAGCCCCTGGACAACGAACACCGGGGAGCTGTTTTTT

j_call: TRBJ2-4
v_call: TRBV28
clone_size: .
d_call: .
cdr3_aa: CASSSPRGPKNIQYF
cdr3_nt: TGTGCCAGCAGTTCTCCTCGCGGCCCCAAAAACATTCAGTACTTC

j_call: TRBJ2-5
v_call: TRBV3-1/TRBV3-2
clone_size: .
d_call: TRBD2
cdr3_aa: CASSPAGVLWGETQYF
cdr3_nt: TGTGCCAGCAGCCCGGCGGGAGTCCTCTGGGGGGAGACCCAGTACTTC

j_call: TRBJ1-2
v_call: TRBV3-1/TRBV3-2
clone_size: .
d_call: .
cdr3_aa: CASSRRDYYGYTF
cdr3_nt: TGTGCCAGCAGCCGCAGGGATTACTATGGCTACACCTTC

j_call: TRBJ2-7
v_call: TRBV6-5
clone_size: few
d_call: TRBD1
cdr3_aa: CASDKTGGYYEQYF
cdr3_nt: TGTGCCAGCGACAAGACAGGGGGCTACTACGAGCAGTACTTC

j_call: TRBJ1-5
v_call: TRBV19
clone_size: .
d_call: TRBD1
cdr3_aa: CASSGDRVGAYSNQPQHF
cdr3_nt: TGTGCCAGTAGTGGGGACAGGGTGGGGGCTTATAGCAATCAGCCCCAGCATTTT

j_call: TRBJ2-3
v_call: TRBV19
clone_size: .
d_call: .
cdr3_aa: CASSITGLRTQYF
cdr3_nt: TGTGCCAGTAGTATAACGGGATTGAGGACGCAGTATTTT

j_call: TRBJ2-7
v_call: TRBV4-3
clone_size: .
d_call: TRBD2
cdr3_aa: CASSQDRRGGEEQYF
cdr3_nt: TGCGCCAGCAGCCAAGATCGGCGCGGGGGAGAAGAGCAGTACTTC

j_call: TRBJ1-6
v_call: TRBV7-2
clone_size: .
d_call: TRBD1
cdr3_aa: CASSPRQGSSYNSPLHF
cdr3_nt: TGTGCCAGCAGCCCCCGACAGGGCAGCTCCTATAATTCACCCCTCCACTTT

j_call: TRBJ2-4
v_call: TRBV2
clone_size: .
d_call: TRBD2
cdr3_aa: CASGPGLAGAKNIQYF
cdr3_nt: TGTGCCAGCGGACCGGGACTAGCGGGGGCAAAAAACATTCAGTACTTC

j_call: TRBJ2-7
v_call: TRBV5-1
clone_size: .
d_call: TRBD2
cdr3_aa: CASSQAGGPFEGQYF
cdr3_nt: TGCGCCAGCAGCCAAGCGGGAGGGCCGTTTGAGGGGCAGTACTTC

j_call: TRBJ1-1
v_call: TRBV6-5
clone_size: .
d_call: TRBD1
cdr3_aa: CASGRGPGTEAFF
cdr3_nt: TGTGCCAGCGGCAGGGGGCCCGGCACTGAAGCTTTCTTT

j_call: TRBJ2-3
v_call: TRBV19
clone_size: .
d_call: TRBD2
cdr3_aa: CASSTRTSGYTDTQYF
cdr3_nt: TGTGCCAGTAGTACCAGGACTAGCGGTTACACAGATACGCAGTATTTT

j_call: TRBJ1-6
v_call: TRBV4-2
clone_size: .
d_call: .
cdr3_aa: CASSQSSRLPLHF
cdr3_nt: TGTGCCAGCAGCCAAAGCAGTCGACTACCCCTCCACTTT

j_call: TRBJ1-2
v_call: TRBV12-3/TRBV12-4
clone_size: .
d_call: .
cdr3_aa: CASTMGQNYGYTF
cdr3_nt: TGTGCCAGCACCATGGGACAAAACTATGGCTACACCTTC

j_call: TRBJ1-4
v_call: TRBV28
clone_size: .
d_call: .
cdr3_aa: CASLPGGLNEKLFF
cdr3_nt: TGTGCCAGCCTACCCGGGGGGCTTAATGAAAAACTGTTTTTT

j_call: TRBJ1-2
v_call: TRBV5-6
clone_size: .
d_call: .
cdr3_aa: CASSLNRMNYGYTF
cdr3_nt: TGTGCCAGCAGCTTAAACAGGATGAACTATGGCTACACCTTC

j_call: TRBJ2-1
v_call: TRBV5-1
clone_size: .
d_call: TRBD2
cdr3_aa: CASSLVTSGGSEQFF
cdr3_nt: TGCGCCAGCAGCTTGGTGACTAGCGGGGGGAGTGAGCAGTTCTTC

j_call: TRBJ2-7
v_call: TRBV5-1
clone_size: few
d_call: TRBD1
cdr3_aa: CASSPRPGQGHEQYF
cdr3_nt: TGCGCCAGCAGCCCCAGACCGGGACAGGGCCACGAGCAGTACTTC

j_call: TRBJ2-1
v_call: TRBV19
clone_size: .
d_call: TRBD2
cdr3_aa: CASSIRLAGGPYNEQFF
cdr3_nt: TGTGCCAGTAGTATTAGATTAGCGGGAGGGCCCTACAATGAGCAGTTCTTC

j_call: TRBJ1-5
v_call: TRBV2
clone_size: .
d_call: TRBD1
cdr3_aa: CASSQDREVYQPQHF
cdr3_nt: TGTGCCAGCAGTCAGGACAGGGAAGTATATCAGCCCCAGCATTTT

j_call: TRBJ2-7
v_call: TRBV30
clone_size: .
d_call: TRBD2
cdr3_aa: CAWSVPGASTSGSGEQYF
cdr3_nt: TGTGCCTGGAGTGTACCGGGGGCGTCGACTAGCGGGAGCGGCGAGCAGTACTTC

j_call: TRBJ2-6
v_call: TRBV6-5
clone_size: .
d_call: TRBD2
cdr3_aa: CASSYRGLTGANVLTF
cdr3_nt: TGTGCCAGCAGTTACAGGGGACTAACTGGGGCCAACGTCCTGACTTTC

j_call: TRBJ2-7
v_call: TRBV7-3
clone_size: .
d_call: .
cdr3_aa: CASSLEGAYEQYF
cdr3_nt: TGTGCCAGCAGCTTAGAGGGGGCCTACGAGCAGTACTTC

j_call: TRBJ1-2
v_call: TRBV27
clone_size: .
d_call: .
cdr3_aa: CASSLSITGDYGYTF
cdr3_nt: TGTGCCAGCAGTTTATCGATCACGGGGGACTATGGCTACACCTTC

j_call: TRBJ1-2
v_call: TRBV24-1
clone_size: .
d_call: .
cdr3_aa: CATSPQGSYGYTF
cdr3_nt: TGTGCCACCAGCCCACAGGGAAGCTATGGCTACACCTTC

j_call: TRBJ2-5
v_call: TRBV2
clone_size: few
d_call: TRBD2
cdr3_aa: CASSEKGRTSGRALVQETQYF
cdr3_nt: TGTGCCAGCAGTGAAAAGGGCCGGACTAGCGGGAGGGCCTTGGTACAAGAGACCCAGTACTTC

j_call: TRBJ2-7
v_call: TRBV18
clone_size: .
d_call: TRBD1
cdr3_aa: CASSPPLGTGSEEQYF
cdr3_nt: TGTGCCAGCTCACCACCTCTTGGGACAGGGTCGGAGGAGCAGTACTTC

j_call: TRBJ2-1
v_call: TRBV5-8
clone_size: once
d_call: TRBD2
cdr3_aa: CASSAGTSGRSEQFF
cdr3_nt: TGTGCCAGCAGCGCCGGGACTAGCGGGAGAAGTGAGCAGTTCTTC

j_call: TRBJ2-2
v_call: TRBV7-2
clone_size: .
d_call: TRBD2
cdr3_aa: CASSSTVAGGTGELFF
cdr3_nt: TGTGCCAGCAGCTCGACCGTAGCGGGGGGCACCGGGGAGCTGTTTTTT

j_call: TRBJ2-5
v_call: TRBV7-9
clone_size: .
d_call: .
cdr3_aa: CASSRGETQYF
cdr3_nt: TGTGCCAGCAGCCGCGGGGAGACCCAGTACTTC

j_call: TRBJ1-3
v_call: TRBV14
clone_size: few
d_call: TRBD1
cdr3_aa: CASAREGPGTGALSGNTIYF
cdr3_nt: TGTGCCAGCGCCCGGGAGGGACCCGGGACAGGGGCCTTGTCTGGAAACACCATATATTTT

j_call: TRBJ2-1
v_call: TRBV4-2
clone_size: few
d_call: .
cdr3_aa: CASSQGGVDYNEQFF
cdr3_nt: TGTGCCAGCAGCCAAGGGGGGGTTGACTACAATGAGCAGTTCTTC

j_call: TRBJ1-1
v_call: TRBV5-1
clone_size: once
d_call: TRBD1
cdr3_aa: CASSLDRGPNTEAFF
cdr3_nt: TGCGCCAGCAGCTTGGACAGGGGGCCAAACACTGAAGCTTTCTTT

j_call: TRBJ1-2
v_call: TRBV28
clone_size: few
d_call: .
cdr3_aa: CASRKQGPYGYTF
cdr3_nt: TGTGCCAGCAGGAAACAGGGCCCTTACGGCTACACCTTC

j_call: TRBJ1-3
v_call: TRBV19
clone_size: .
d_call: .
cdr3_aa: CASKQDRDSGNTIYF
cdr3_nt: TGTGCCAGCAAGCAAGATCGTGACTCTGGAAACACCATATATTTT

j_call: TRBJ1-6
v_call: TRBV5-1
clone_size: .
d_call: TRBD1
cdr3_aa: CASSPRQGGNSPLHF
cdr3_nt: TGCGCCAGCAGCCCTCGACAGGGAGGAAATTCACCCCTCCACTTT

j_call: TRBJ1-4
v_call: TRBV18
clone_size: .
d_call: .
cdr3_aa: CASSPMEGGTNEKLFF
cdr3_nt: TGTGCCAGCTCACCGATGGAGGGTGGAACTAATGAAAAACTGTTTTTT

j_call: TRBJ2-2
v_call: TRBV5-4
clone_size: .
d_call: .
cdr3_aa: CASSLFSGLTGELFF
cdr3_nt: TGTGCCAGCAGCTTGTTTTCAGGGCTCACCGGGGAGCTGTTTTTT

j_call: TRBJ1-1
v_call: TRBV5-8
clone_size: .
d_call: TRBD1
cdr3_aa: CASSPGQALNTEAFF
cdr3_nt: TGTGCCAGCAGCCCCGGACAGGCCTTGAACACTGAAGCTTTCTTT

j_call: TRBJ2-7
v_call: TRBV7-2
clone_size: .
d_call: TRBD1
cdr3_aa: CASSFQGGQAFLEQYF
cdr3_nt: TGTGCCAGCAGCTTTCAGGGGGGACAGGCGTTCTTGGAGCAGTACTTC